This TCR beta chain was found in a study of blood T cells in healthy people across ages. CDR3 length: 12 amino acids. V was trimmed by 6 bases and J by 3 bases, leaving 7 bases between them. Per germline, CDR1 KGHDR and CDR2 SFDVKD. With respect to this clonotype: Its cognate antigen is unknown.

General study results and limits: Older individuals had lower TCR beta diversity per million T cells (the decline was roughly linear).

Combining a sample-barcoded 5' primer with a J-beta primer mix, a second PCR ran for about 7 to 12 cycles. Each CDR3 protein gets one entry after TCRdb re-called the 5' RACE reads with MiXCR. The top ten hold 25% to 35% of the sample, which has 800,000 to 900,000 distinct CDR3 sequences, approximately 59% seen once. The origin of this receptor is a man aged 25-45 years in good health. This rearrangement joins TRBV24-1 to TRBJ1-1; D remains ambiguous. Sequencing used blood. CDR3 region: CATSSQDTEAFF. The CDR3, as DNA: TGTGCCACCAGTTCCCAAGACACTGAAGCTTTCTTT.